These T cell receptor beta chains were read from a single sample in a study of spatial heterogeneity in lung cancer. One entry per CDR3 protein results from TCRdb running MiXCR on the 5' RACE reads. The table records about 48,000 distinct CDR3 sequences, around 5.2% of them present only once. Sample: PBMCs, taken at surgery. The receptors here all came from a male donor with early-stage non-small cell lung cancer. CDR3s include the opening cysteine and the closing phenylalanine or tryptophan. The D gene is left open where the match is weak. Size is omitted from some rows. Given values are once, few, many or a class for expanded clones.

j_gene,abundance,d_gene,v_gene,CDR3aa,CDR3nt
TRBJ1-2,many,.,TRBV7-9,CASTLEGFGTF,TGTGCCAGCACCTTAGAAGGCTTTGGAACCTTC
TRBJ2-5,.,.,TRBV5-4,CASSSTYSGQETQYF,TGTGCCAGCAGCTCTACTTATAGCGGCCAAGAGACCCAGTACTTC
TRBJ1-6,.,.,TRBV20-1,CSARGPVNSPLHF,TGCAGTGCTAGGGGGCCCGTTAATTCACCCCTCCACTTT
TRBJ1-1,many,.,TRBV20-1,CSARDLFRTEAFF,TGCAGTGCTAGAGATCTGTTTAGGACTGAAGCTTTCTTT
TRBJ2-1,many,.,TRBV11-3,CASSRQGLTDEQFF,TGTGCCAGTTCTCGACAGGGACTTACCGATGAGCAGTTCTTC
TRBJ2-1,many,TRBD2,TRBV7-2,CASSLAHSSGSNEQFF,TGTGCCAGCAGCTTAGCGCATTCTAGCGGGAGCAATGAGCAGTTCTTC
TRBJ1-6,many,.,TRBV20-1,CSARSGNNSPLHF,TGCAGTGCTAGGTCTGGGAATAATTCACCCCTCCACTTT
TRBJ2-1,many,.,TRBV19,CASSRSYNEQFF,TGTGCCAGTAGTCGCTCCTACAATGAGCAGTTCTTC
TRBJ2-1,many,TRBD2,TRBV9,CASNMGASGRADEQFF,TGTGCCAGCAATATGGGGGCGAGCGGGAGGGCCGATGAGCAGTTCTTC
TRBJ2-1,many,TRBD2,TRBV7-9,CASSLALAGAHNEQFF,TGTGCCAGCAGCTTAGCGCTAGCGGGAGCCCACAATGAGCAGTTCTTC
TRBJ2-3,many,TRBD2,TRBV5-1,CASSSRLAGGTDTQYF,TGCGCCAGCAGCTCGAGACTAGCCGGGGGCACAGATACGCAGTATTTT
TRBJ2-1,many,TRBD2,TRBV7-2,CASSLRSGLAARGQFF,TGTGCCAGCAGCCTTAGGTCGGGACTAGCGGCTCGGGGGCAGTTCTTC
TRBJ1-4,many,.,TRBV2,CASSEGRTVLKLFF,TGTGCCAGCAGTGAAGGGAGGACAGTCCTAAAACTGTTTTTT
TRBJ2-7,many,TRBD1,TRBV4-3,CASSQKTGLYEQYF,TGCGCCAGCAGCCAGAAGACAGGGTTATACGAGCAGTACTTC
TRBJ2-4,many,TRBD1,TRBV28,CASRRDRGLIQYF,TGTGCCAGCAGACGCGACAGGGGGCTCATTCAGTACTTC
TRBJ2-1,many,.,TRBV27,CASSFGTSEQFF,TGTGCCAGCAGTTTTGGGACCTCTGAGCAGTTCTTC
TRBJ2-1,few,.,TRBV12-3/TRBV12-4,CASSPTDLSYNEQFF,TGTGCCAGCAGTCCGACAGATCTATCCTACAATGAGCAGTTCTTC
TRBJ1-2,.,.,TRBV6-6,CASRQGTAINYGYTF,TGTGCCAGCAGGCAGGGGACGGCTATTAACTATGGCTACACCTTC
TRBJ2-7,few,.,TRBV7-2,CASSLVFREEQYF,TGTGCCAGCAGCTTAGTTTTCAGGGAAGAGCAGTACTTC
TRBJ2-7,many,TRBD1,TRBV9,CASSVEGTEYYEQYF,TGTGCCAGCAGCGTAGAGGGGACAGAGTACTACGAGCAGTACTTC
TRBJ1-5,many,.,TRBV20-1,CSARNGGNQPQHF,TGCAGTGCTAGAAATGGGGGCAATCAGCCCCAGCATTTT
TRBJ2-5,.,TRBD2,TRBV5-1,CASSVQGGEETQYF,TGCGCCAGCAGTGTTCAGGGAGGGGAGGAGACCCAGTACTTC
TRBJ2-7,.,.,TRBV7-2,CASSLGGLADEQYF,TGTGCCAGCAGCTTAGGGGGTCTAGCAGACGAGCAGTACTTC
TRBJ2-5,many,.,TRBV5-4,CASSPPQGQTQYF,TGTGCCAGCAGCCCCCCGCAGGGTCAGACCCAGTACTTC
TRBJ2-7,many,.,TRBV20-1,CSASDFYEQYF,TGCAGTGCTTCGGACTTCTACGAGCAGTACTTC
TRBJ2-7,.,.,TRBV19,CASSPLQGIFDEQYF,TGTGCCAGTAGTCCCCTACAGGGTATTTTCGACGAGCAGTACTTC
TRBJ2-5,many,TRBD2,TRBV10-3,CAISGASGTQETQYF,TGTGCCATCAGTGGAGCTAGCGGGACCCAAGAGACCCAGTACTTC
TRBJ1-2,many,TRBD1,TRBV12-3/TRBV12-4,CASRGTGFGYTF,TGTGCCAGCAGGGGGACAGGGTTCGGCTACACCTTC
TRBJ1-2,.,.,TRBV28,CASSLSAQLNYGYTF,TGTGCCAGCAGTTTATCGGCACAGCTTAACTATGGCTACACCTTC
TRBJ1-4,many,.,TRBV29-1,CSVQEQATNEKLFF,TGCAGCGTTCAGGAACAGGCAACTAATGAAAAACTGTTTTTT
TRBJ1-5,many,.,TRBV19,CASSRGGNNQPQHF,TGTGCCAGTAGTAGGGGGGGCAATAATCAGCCCCAGCATTTT
TRBJ2-5,many,.,TRBV20-1,CSAYILTNQETQYF,TGCAGTGCTTACATCCTGACCAACCAAGAGACCCAGTACTTC
TRBJ1-2,many,TRBD1,TRBV11-2,CASSRTGYLPNTF,TGTGCCAGCAGCCGGACAGGCTACCTACCCAACACCTTC
TRBJ2-7,many,TRBD1,TRBV13,CASSLRGGPYEQYF,TGTGCCAGCAGCTTGAGAGGGGGCCCCTACGAGCAGTACTTC
TRBJ2-7,many,.,TRBV6-2/TRBV6-3,CASSYSGGTLSYEQYF,TGTGCCAGCAGTTATAGTGGAGGGACACTCTCCTACGAGCAGTACTTC
TRBJ2-7,.,.,TRBV7-6,CASSPYITYEQYF,TGTGCCAGCAGCCCCTACATTACCTACGAGCAGTACTTC
TRBJ2-5,many,TRBD1,TRBV29-1,CSVEYRDSLGETQYF,TGCAGCGTTGAATATAGGGACAGCCTTGGGGAGACCCAGTACTTC
TRBJ1-1,.,.,TRBV18,CASSPRQNTEAFF,TGTGCCAGCTCACCACGACAGAACACTGAAGCTTTCTTT
TRBJ2-5,many,.,TRBV27,CASSLSGDAGETQYF,TGTGCCAGCAGTTTATCTGGAGACGCCGGGGAGACCCAGTACTTC
TRBJ1-2,many,.,TRBV7-2,CASSFRPNYGYTF,TGTGCCAGCAGCTTCCGTCCCAACTATGGCTACACCTTC
TRBJ2-1,many,.,TRBV27,CASSFQPDAPNEQFF,TGTGCCAGCAGTTTTCAACCGGATGCGCCCAATGAGCAGTTCTTC
TRBJ1-1,many,.,TRBV3-1,CASSQGFGMNTEAFF,TGTGCCAGCAGCCAAGGGTTTGGGATGAACACTGAAGCTTTCTTT
TRBJ1-5,many,TRBD1,TRBV7-2,CASSTGAYSNQPQHF,TGTGCCAGCAGCACAGGGGCCTATAGCAATCAGCCCCAGCATTTT
TRBJ2-5,many,.,TRBV5-1,CASSLGAVGTQETQYF,TGCGCCAGCAGCTTGGGAGCGGTAGGGACTCAAGAGACCCAGTACTTC
TRBJ2-5,many,.,TRBV18,CASSPPGLKETQYF,TGTGCCAGCTCACCACCAGGACTTAAAGAGACCCAGTACTTC
TRBJ2-1,many,TRBD2,TRBV20-1,CSARGRTSGRAIGSNYNEQFF,TGCAGTGCTAGAGGAAGGACTAGCGGGAGGGCCATCGGTAGTAACTACAATGAGCAGTTCTTC
TRBJ1-5,many,.,TRBV21-1,CASSKPVATGEPQPQHF,TGTGCCAGCAGCAAACCGGTTGCGACAGGGGAGCCTCAGCCCCAGCATTTT
TRBJ2-7,many,TRBD2,TRBV2,CASSGSRASGLLYEQYF,TGTGCCAGCAGTGGGAGTCGGGCTAGCGGCCTCCTTTACGAGCAGTACTTC
TRBJ2-1,.,.,TRBV6-2/TRBV6-3,CASSYGGEQFF,TGTGCCAGCAGTTACGGGGGTGAGCAGTTCTTC
TRBJ2-1,.,TRBD2,TRBV20-1,CSARDRASGTYNEQFF,TGCAGTGCTAGAGATAGGGCTAGCGGGACCTACAATGAGCAGTTCTTC
TRBJ1-2,.,TRBD1,TRBV6-6,CASQQTGYANSANYGYTF,TGTGCCAGCCAACAGACAGGGTACGCTAATTCAGCTAACTATGGCTACACCTTC
TRBJ2-4,many,TRBD2,TRBV7-2,CASSLRQRERNIQYF,TGTGCCAGCAGCTTACGCCAGCGGGAGCGAAACATTCAGTACTTC
TRBJ2-3,many,.,TRBV7-9,CASSLGQAASTDTQYF,TGTGCCAGCAGCTTAGGGCAGGCTGCTAGCACAGATACGCAGTATTTT
TRBJ2-5,.,.,TRBV6-5,CASTRGPLQETQYF,TGTGCCAGCACCCGGGGACCGCTACAAGAGACCCAGTACTTC
TRBJ2-5,many,.,TRBV18,CASSRTRDLRQETQYF,TGTGCCAGCTCACGCACCCGGGACCTGCGTCAAGAGACCCAGTACTTC